This TCR beta chain came from a study of blood T cell repertoires in COVID-19. In the study overall: COVID-19 samples from acute and convalescent phases originated in the United States, Italy and Spain.

Sequenced by immunoSEQ multiplex PCR; TCRdb stores in-frame clones only, minus some. The top ten hold approximately 6.3% of the sample, which has some 33,000 clones, approximately 85% seen once. V was trimmed by 0 bases and J by 12 bases, leaving 12 bases between them. Germline CDR1 is LGHDT and CDR2 is YNNKEL (reference sequence). The CDR3 has 13 amino acids. The source material was peripheral blood. The genes are TRBV3-1 (or the pseudogene TRBV3-2) and TRBJ2-1; weak D call: TRBD2 (5 bases). This receptor was identified in a man aged 55 to 70 with active COVID-19. CDR3 sequence: CASSQDLPRGQFF. Written as DNA, the CDR3 is TGTGCCAGCAGCCAAGATCTTCCCCGGGGGCAGTTCTTC.